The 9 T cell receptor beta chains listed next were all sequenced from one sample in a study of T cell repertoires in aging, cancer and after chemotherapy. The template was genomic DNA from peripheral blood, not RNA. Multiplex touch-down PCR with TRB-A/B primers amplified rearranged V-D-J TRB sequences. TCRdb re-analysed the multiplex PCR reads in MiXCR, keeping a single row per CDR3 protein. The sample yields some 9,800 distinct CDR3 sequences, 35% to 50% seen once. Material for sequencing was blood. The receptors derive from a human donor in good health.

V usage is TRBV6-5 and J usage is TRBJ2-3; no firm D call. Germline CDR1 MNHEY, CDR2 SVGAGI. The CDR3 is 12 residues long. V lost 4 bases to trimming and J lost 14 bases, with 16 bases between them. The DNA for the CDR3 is TGTGCCAGCAGTTTCAGTGGGGATGTTCCGTATTTT. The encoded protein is CASSFSGDVPYF.

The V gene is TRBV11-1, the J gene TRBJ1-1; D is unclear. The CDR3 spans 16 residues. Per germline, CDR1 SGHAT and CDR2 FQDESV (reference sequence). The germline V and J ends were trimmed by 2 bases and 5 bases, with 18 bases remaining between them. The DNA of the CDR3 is TGTGCCAGCAGCTTAAGGTTCGGGCAGGCGGCAACTGAAGCTTTCTTT. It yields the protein CASSLRFGQAATEAFF.

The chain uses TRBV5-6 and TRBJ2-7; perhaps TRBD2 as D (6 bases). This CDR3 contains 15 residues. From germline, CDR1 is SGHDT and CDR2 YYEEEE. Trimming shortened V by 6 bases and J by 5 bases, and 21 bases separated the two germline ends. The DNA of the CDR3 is TGTGCCAGCACCTCTACGGCGGGGAGTAGGGACGAGCAGTACTTC. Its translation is CASTSTAGSRDEQYF.

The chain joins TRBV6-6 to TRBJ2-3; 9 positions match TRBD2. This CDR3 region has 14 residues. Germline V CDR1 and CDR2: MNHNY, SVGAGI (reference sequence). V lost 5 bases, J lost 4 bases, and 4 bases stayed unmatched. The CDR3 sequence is CASSDLAGADTQYF. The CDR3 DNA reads TGTGCCAGCAGTGACTTAGCGGGAGCAGATACGCAGTATTTT.

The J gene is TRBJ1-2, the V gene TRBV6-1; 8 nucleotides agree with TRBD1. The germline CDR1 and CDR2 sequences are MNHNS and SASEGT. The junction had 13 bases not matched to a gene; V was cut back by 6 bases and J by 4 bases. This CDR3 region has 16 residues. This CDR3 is CASSPNLSDRAYGYTF. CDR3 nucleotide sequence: TGTGCCAGCAGCCCCAATTTATCGGACAGGGCCTATGGCTACACCTTC.

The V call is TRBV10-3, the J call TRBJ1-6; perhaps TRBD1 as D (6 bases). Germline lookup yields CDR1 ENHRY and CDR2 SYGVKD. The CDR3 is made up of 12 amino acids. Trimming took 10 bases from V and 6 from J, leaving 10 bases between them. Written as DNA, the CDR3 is TGTGCCACTTCAGGGGCTAATTCACCCCTCCACTTT. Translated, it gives CATSGANSPLHF.

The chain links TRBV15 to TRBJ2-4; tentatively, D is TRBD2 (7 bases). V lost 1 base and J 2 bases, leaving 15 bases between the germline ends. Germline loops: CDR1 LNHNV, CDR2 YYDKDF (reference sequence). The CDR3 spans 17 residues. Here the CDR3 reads CATSRAQGGITKNIQYF. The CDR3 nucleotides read TGTGCCACCAGCAGAGCACAGGGAGGGATAACCAAAAACATTCAGTACTTC.

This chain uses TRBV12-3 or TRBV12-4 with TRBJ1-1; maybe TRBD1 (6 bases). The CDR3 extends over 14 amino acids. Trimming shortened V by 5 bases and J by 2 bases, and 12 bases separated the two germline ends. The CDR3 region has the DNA TGTGCCAGCAGTCAAGACAGGACTAACACTGAAGCTTTCTTT. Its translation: CASSQDRTNTEAFF.

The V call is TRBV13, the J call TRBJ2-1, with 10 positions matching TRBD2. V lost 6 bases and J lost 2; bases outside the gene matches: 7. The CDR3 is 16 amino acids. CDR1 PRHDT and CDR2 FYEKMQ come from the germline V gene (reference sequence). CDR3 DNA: TGTGCCAGCAGTCACCTTGGACTAGCGGCCTACAATGAGCAGTTCTTC. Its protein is CASSHLGLAAYNEQFF.